This T cell receptor beta chain was recovered during a study of blood T cell repertoires in COVID-19. This clone was picked up one time. TCRdb's table, derived via immunoSEQ multiplex PCR, lists solely in-frame clones and lacks some. The data contain under 300,000 clones, around 88% of them singletons. The CDR3 sequence is 13 residues long. Germline V gene sequence: CDR1 SNHLY, CDR2 FYNNEI. V lost 0 bases and J 4 bases, leaving 6 bases between the germline ends. Source material: peripheral blood. This clonotype was obtained from a man older than 75 with acute or convalescent COVID-19. The chain uses TRBV2 and TRBJ1-2; maybe TRBD1 (5 bases). CDR3 in DNA: TGTGCCAGCAGTGAAGCCACAGGCTATGGCTACACCTTC. It translates to CASSEATGYGYTF.